This T cell receptor (beta chain) was documented in a study of glioma-infiltrating T cells after dendritic cell vaccination. The wider study: Dendritic cells derived from monocytes and pulsed with autologous tumor lysate formed the vaccine.

Input was around 2 ug genomic DNA, or all available if less. The PCR used 60 V beta and 13 J beta primers. TCRdb's copy holds only in-frame clones and misses some; the assay was immunoSEQ multiplex PCR. The repertoire includes tens of thousands of clones, about 85% of them detected once, and 8.5% sits in the top ten. This CDR3 has 16 amino acids. The V gene end was trimmed by 1 base and the J gene end by 4 bases; junction bases not matched to a gene: 3. Germline CDR1 and CDR2: MNHNS and SASEGT. Specified time point: after dendritic cell vaccination, including at tumor progression/relapse. All glioblastoma patients lacked an isocitrate dehydrogenase mutation.

The rearrangement joins TRBV6-1 to TRBJ2-5; TRBD2 agrees at 13 bases. This TCR was sampled from a human donor with glioblastoma. Sequencing used blood, obtained after dendritic cell vaccination. The CDR3 DNA sequence: TGTGCCAGCAGTGAAGTACTAGCGGGAGGGTTAGAGACCCAGTACTTC. Translated: CASSEVLAGGLETQYF.